This T cell receptor (beta chain) was identified in a study of CD8+ T cells in alopecia areata. As for the study in general: The study gave treated patients oral tofacitinib at 5 to 10 mg twice daily.

Treatment defined: oral pan-JAK inhibitor, 5-10 mg twice daily. The CDR3 runs 12 residues. Germline values: CDR1 LGHNA, CDR2 YNFKEQ. Trimming cost V 7 bases and J 5 bases, with 8 bases left between them. As for this clone: Its cognate antigen is unknown.

Study-level results: Compared with normal scalp, lesional scalp had higher clonality and more expanded CD8+ clones.

Extracted RNA was reverse transcribed into cDNA, the sequencing template. TCRdb keeps only in-frame clones here, not all; method: immunoSEQ multiplex PCR. The repertoire holds approximately 100,000 clones, with more than 75% as singletons. This TCR derives from a human donor with alopecia areata. The material sequenced was CD8+ T cells sorted from blood, taken around week 34, from a patient treated with tofacitinib. This chain connects TRBV4-2 to TRBJ2-2; unclear D gene. The CDR3 here is CASNLPTGELFF. In DNA, the CDR3 is TGTGCCAGCAACCTACCTACCGGGGAGCTGTTTTTT.